These 21 T cell receptor beta chains were all obtained from the same sample, sequenced in a study of CD8+ T cells in alopecia areata. As the sequencing template, cDNA was produced by extracting RNA and reverse transcribing it. The method was immunoSEQ multiplex PCR; TCRdb's version includes in-frame clones alone and lacks a portion of them. The sample records some 170,000 clones, less than 80% being singletons. Sequenced here: CD8+ T cells sorted from blood, sampled at week 0. Receptors were obtained from a human donor with alopecia areata.

The CDR3 reads CASSLVTSGGYEQYF. As DNA, the CDR3 is TGCGCCAGCAGTTTAGTGACTAGCGGGGGTTACGAGCAGTACTTC. The genes are TRBV10-2 and TRBJ2-7; 12 positions match TRBD2. V lost 5 bases to trimming and J lost 4 bases; unmatched junction nucleotides: 6. The germline V gene has CDR1 WSHSY and CDR2 SAAADI. The CDR3 sequence is 15 residues long.

The chain joins TRBV6-5 to TRBJ2-4; either TRBD1 or TRBD2 may supply D (6 bases each). This CDR3 is 15 amino acids long. CDR1 is MNHEY, CDR2 SVGAGI, per germline. The V gene lost 2 bases and the J gene lost 7 bases, with 15 bases spanning the gap. In DNA, the CDR3 is TGTGCCAGCAGTTACCGTGGGGGGCTAGCGAACATTCAGTACTTC. Its translation is CASSYRGGLANIQYF.

This clone came up many times. The chain carries TRBV29-1 and TRBJ2-7; possible D gene TRBD2, 6 bases. V lost 1 base and J lost 4, with 20 bases in between. Germline CDR1 is SQVTM and CDR2 is ANQGSEA. This CDR3 has 16 residues. The CDR3 coding sequence is TGCAGCGTTGAAGTCAGAGGGTCAGGGACTGATTACGAGCAGTACTTC. Encoded protein: CSVEVRGSGTDYEQYF.

The chain couples TRBV5-1 to TRBJ2-3; 8 nucleotides line up with TRBD1. The V segment lost 4 bases and the J segment 0 bases; nucleotides outside the gene matches: 10. This CDR3 is built from 17 residues. CDR1 and CDR2 (germline): SGHRS, YFSETQ. CDR3 bases: TGCGCCAGCAGCCGCGGACAGGGAAGTCCTAGCACAGATACGCAGTATTTT. Amino acids: CASSRGQGSPSTDTQYF.

The rearrangement uses TRBV9 and TRBJ2-3; 8 bases are a match to TRBD2. CDR1 and CDR2 from the germline V gene are SGDLS and YYNGEE. The CDR3 contains 14 residues. Losses at the gene ends were 4 bases for V and 1 base for J; bases not matched to a gene: 2. CDR3 sequence reads: CASSFSGGTDTQYF. The CDR3 region has the DNA TGTGCCAGCAGCTTTAGCGGGGGCACAGATACGCAGTATTTT.

This clone has a handful of counts. This chain joins TRBV19 and TRBJ2-4; D tentatively reads TRBD1 or TRBD2 (5 bases each). The CDR3 spans 16 residues. V was pared by 4 bases and J by 6 bases, with 19 bases between. The V gene's germline CDR1 is LNHDA and CDR2 SQIVND (reference sequence). CDR3 protein: CASSSPFRGSGNIQYF. The CDR3 DNA reads as TGTGCCAGTAGTAGCCCATTCCGGGGCTCTGGAAACATTCAGTACTTC.

The chain joins TRBV4-1 to TRBJ1-1; D is perhaps TRBD1 (5 bases). Germline CDR1 and CDR2: MGHRA and YSYEKL. The CDR3 contains 15 residues. Deletions cut 4 bases from V and 3 bases from J, with 15 bases between. The CDR3 bases are TGCGCCAGCAGCCGTAAGGGGAGCGGAGACACTGAAGCTTTCTTT. As protein: CASSRKGSGDTEAFF.

The chain couples TRBV27 to TRBJ1-2; TRBD1 agrees at 7 bases. From germline, CDR1 is MNHEY and CDR2 SMNVEV (reference sequence). This CDR3 has 15 residues. Losses at the gene ends were 4 bases for V and 4 bases for J; bases not matched to a gene: 9. The CDR3 is CASSYDRDSLYGYTF. The CDR3 DNA is TGTGCCAGCAGTTACGACCGGGACAGCCTCTATGGCTACACCTTC.

The chain is built from TRBV25-1 and TRBJ1-6; no firm D call. The germline gives CDR1 MGHDK, CDR2 SYGVNS. The CDR3 totals 15 residues. V lost 3 bases and J 5 bases, leaving 11 bases between the germline ends. The CDR3: CASSERGKNNSPLHF. CDR3 in DNA: TGTGCCAGCAGTGAGCGAGGCAAGAATAATTCACCCCTCCACTTT.

The chain couples TRBV6-5 to TRBJ2-7; D perhaps matches TRBD1 (6 bases). V was pared by 4 bases and J by 7 bases, with 20 bases between. The length of the CDR3 is 15 residues. Germline V lookup: CDR1 MNHEY, CDR2 SVGAGI. The CDR3 loop is CASSSTGPRGDEQYF. As DNA, the CDR3 is TGTGCCAGCAGTTCGACAGGCCCAAGGGGTGATGAGCAGTACTTC.

The V and J genes are TRBV29-1 and TRBJ1-2; no reliable D call. The CDR3 totals 13 residues. Looked up from germline, CDR1 is SQVTM and CDR2 is ANQGSEA. The ends were cut back, 5 bases at V and 2 bases at J, with 12 bases in the middle. DNA for the CDR3: TGCAGCGTTCGCCGAGACGAGAACTATGGCTACACCTTC. Translating gives CSVRRDENYGYTF.

This clone has just a few counts. The rearrangement joins TRBV29-1 to TRBJ1-4; D gene ambiguous. Germline V CDR1 and CDR2: SQVTM, ANQGSEA. With 1 base removed from V and 15 bases from J, the gap between germline ends came to 12 bases. This CDR3 is built from 11 residues. This CDR3 reads CSVEGPGSVFF. CDR3 DNA: TGCAGCGTTGAAGGGCCAGGCAGTGTGTTTTTT.

This chain links TRBV7-9 with TRBJ2-3; possible D gene TRBD1, 5 bases. The V and J ends lost 5 bases and 6 bases respectively, with 21 bases between them. The CDR3 consists of 16 residues. Germline CDR1 and CDR2: SEHNR and FQNEAQ (reference sequence). This CDR3 reads CASSETRTTGLDTQYF. CDR3 coding DNA: TGTGCCAGCAGCGAGACAAGGACAACAGGCTTGGATACGCAGTATTTT. The variable domain in full, completed from reference TRBV7-9 and TRBJ2-3, reads DTGVSQNPRHKITKRGQNVTFRCDPISEHNRLYWYRQTLGQGPEFLTYFQNEAQLEKSRLLSDRFSAERPKGSFSTLEIQRTEQGDSAMYLCASSETRTTGLDTQYFGPGTRLTVL.

V usage is TRBV5-6 and J usage is TRBJ2-6; D remains unclear. Germline CDR1 and CDR2: SGHDT and YYEEEE. The V and J ends lost 0 bases and 2 bases respectively, with 6 bases between them. CDR3 size: 15 residues. CDR3: CASSLGAAGANVLTF. CDR3 nucleotides: TGTGCCAGCAGCTTGGGGGCCGCTGGGGCCAACGTCCTGACTTTC.

The chain uses TRBV23-1 and TRBJ2-7, with D possibly being TRBD1 or TRBD2 (5 bases each). TRBV23-1 counts as an open reading frame of uncertain function. V lost 4 bases to trimming and J lost 2 bases, with 12 bases between them. This CDR3 has 14 amino acids. The CDR3 bases are TGCGCCAGCAGTCCCCCCCGGGACCCCTACGAGCAGTACTTC. This codes for CASSPPRDPYEQYF.

This clone has just a few counts. The rearrangement uses TRBV5-1 and TRBJ1-2, with 10 bases fitting TRBD1. The CDR3 has 16 residues. The trim removed 4 bases at V and 5 bases at J, leaving 11 bases unmatched. Per the germline V gene, CDR1 is SGHRS and CDR2 is YFSETQ. CDR3 sequence: CASSPNRDRGGYGYTF. DNA for the CDR3: TGCGCCAGCAGCCCCAACCGGGACAGGGGAGGTTATGGCTACACCTTC.

A few counts support this clone. The chain has TRBV27 and TRBJ2-1; the D gene is possibly TRBD2 (7 bases). This CDR3 region has 18 residues. CDR1 MNHEY and CDR2 SMNVEV come from the germline V gene (reference sequence). Between the trimmed V and J ends, which lost 5 bases and 0 bases, there was a span of 20 bases. CDR3 in amino acids: CASSGGRGGTSSYNEQFF. The CDR3 bases are TGTGCCAGCAGTGGCGGGAGAGGGGGGACCAGCTCCTACAATGAGCAGTTCTTC.

A single count supports this clone. V usage is TRBV30 and J usage is TRBJ1-2, with D maybe TRBD1 (6 bases). From germline, CDR1 is GTSNPN and CDR2 SVGIG (reference sequence). This CDR3 contains 13 residues. Trimming removed 0 bases at V and 8 bases at J, with 13 bases between. The CDR3 loop reads CAWSVLGAEGYTF. CDR3 coding DNA: TGTGCCTGGAGTGTACTGGGGGCGGAGGGCTACACCTTC.

The gene calls are TRBV12-5 and TRBJ2-1; 8 bases line up with TRBD2. J was trimmed by 6 bases and V by 7 bases; bases with no gene match: 5. CDR1 and CDR2 (germline): LGHNT, FRNRAP. The CDR3 is made up of 13 amino acids. The CDR3 region is CASVSGGLNEQFF. For the CDR3, the DNA is TGTGCTAGTGTCAGCGGGGGACTCAATGAGCAGTTCTTC.

CDR3 coding DNA: TGTGCCAGCAGCACAACCTTTACCGGGCCTGAAGCTTTCTTT. Amino acids: CASSTTFTGPEAFF. The chain uses TRBV7-9 and TRBJ1-1; D call uncertain. The CDR3 sequence is 14 residues long. The germline V gene has CDR1 SEHNR and CDR2 FQNEAQ (reference sequence). Between the trimmed V and J ends, which lost 5 bases and 6 bases, there was a span of 16 bases. Drawing the rest from reference TRBV7-9 and TRBJ1-1, the complete variable domain is DTGVSQNPRHKITKRGQNVTFRCDPISEHNRLYWYRQTLGQGPEFLTYFQNEAQLEKSRLLSDRFSAERPKGSFSTLEIQRTEQGDSAMYLCASSTTFTGPEAFFGQGTRLTVV.

The CDR3 DNA reads TGCGCCAGCAGCTCAGGGGGGACTGAAGCTTTCTTT. Translating it yields CASSSGGTEAFF. This chain uses TRBV4-1 with TRBJ1-1; TRBD1 agrees at 7 bases. V shed 5 bases, J shed 5 bases, and the junction held 2 bases outside the gene matches. Germline CDR1 and CDR2: MGHRA and YSYEKL. This CDR3 is built from 12 residues.